What follows describes a single T cell receptor beta chain. These data belong to a study of T cell changes during pregnancy in multiple sclerosis. CDR1 and CDR2 from the germline V gene are MNHEY and SMNVEV (reference sequence). The V gene lost 6 bases and the J gene lost 5 bases, with 20 bases spanning the gap. The CDR3 consists of 15 residues. Method: immunoSEQ multiplex PCR; TCRdb's copy keeps in-frame clones and lacks some. The sample records around 60,000 clones, roughly 90% being singletons. This specimen was peripheral blood, taken in the third trimester of pregnancy. This receptor was taken from a female donor in good health, enrolled as a control in a pregnancy study. This chain joins TRBV27 and TRBJ2-7; a weak D match, TRBD1 (6 bases). The DNA of the CDR3 is TGTGCCAGCAGACTTTATTACAGGGACGGAAACGAGCAGTACTTC. Residues: CASRLYYRDGNEQYF.